The 22 T cell receptor beta chains presented below share a single source sample, sequenced in a study of T cell responses to AZD1222 COVID-19 vaccine. Clones were read by immunoSEQ multiplex PCR, and TCRdb kept only the in-frame ones, dropping some. The sample yields about 110,000 clones, less than 90% seen once. Sequencing was performed on peripheral blood, taken on day 0 of AZD1222 vaccination. These receptors were obtained from an adult in good health.

The chain employs TRBV5-4 and TRBJ1-4; D is undetermined. The CDR3 has 16 residues. The V and J ends lost 4 bases and 4 bases respectively, with 17 bases between them. Germline CDR1 and CDR2: SGHNT and YYREEE (reference sequence). The CDR3 DNA follows: TGTGCCAGCAGCCCCGGTAGTGGAGCCGGTAATGAAAAACTGTTTTTT. Protein sequence: CASSPGSGAGNEKLFF.

The J gene is TRBJ2-7, the V gene TRBV24-1, with TRBD1 identical over 10 bases. This CDR3 has 15 amino acids. CDR1 KGHDR and CDR2 SFDVKD come from the germline V gene. V dropped 3 bases and J dropped 8; count of bases not matched to a gene: 9. CDR3 nucleotides: TGTGCCACCAGTGATCCTGGGACAGGGGTGGTTCAGCAGTACTTC. Amino acids: CATSDPGTGVVQQYF.

The chain has TRBV28 and TRBJ2-3; D might be TRBD2 (6 bases). Germline loops: CDR1 MDHEN, CDR2 SYDVKM. The CDR3 is 15 amino acids. The V gene lost 8 bases and the J gene lost 2 bases, with 17 bases spanning the gap. The CDR3 sequence: CASLGGGRVTDTQYF. CDR3 nucleotide sequence: TGTGCCAGCCTGGGGGGTGGGCGAGTCACAGATACGCAGTATTTT. Using reference TRBV28 and TRBJ2-3 for the parts outside the CDR3, the full variable domain is DVKVTQSSRYLVKRTGEKVFLECVQDMDHENMFWYRQDPGLGLRLIYFSYDVKMKEKGDIPEGYSVSREKKERFSLILESASTNQTSMYLCASLGGGRVTDTQYFGPGTRLTVL.

The chain employs TRBV6-5 and TRBJ1-2; D call uncertain. The length of the CDR3 is 13 residues. CDR1 MNHEY and CDR2 SVGAGI come from the germline V gene. V was pared by 0 bases and J by 14 bases, with 16 bases between. CDR3 nucleotides: TGTGCCAGCAGTTACTCGAAGGTCGGCGGCAGGACCTTC. It encodes CASSYSKVGGRTF.

The chain links TRBV7-2 to TRBJ1-3; 7 positions match TRBD1. The CDR3 covers 15 residues. The trim removed 5 bases at V and 4 bases at J, leaving 8 bases unmatched. Germline V gene sequence: CDR1 SGHTA, CDR2 FQGNSA. CDR3 protein: CASSPQTGQGNTIYF. The CDR3 bases are TGTGCCAGCAGCCCCCAGACAGGGCAAGGAAACACCATATATTTT.

This chain connects TRBV6-4 to TRBJ1-6, with D maybe TRBD1 (6 bases). Germline V gene data show CDR1 as MRHNA and CDR2 as SNTAGT. The CDR3 length is 15 residues. Trimming removed 5 bases from V and 6 bases from J, with 14 bases in between. Here the CDR3 reads CASSSGQRLNSPLHF. For the CDR3, the DNA is TGTGCCAGCAGTTCAGGACAGCGTCTTAATTCACCCCTCCACTTT.

In the case of this clone: The identical CDR3 is also encoded by other nucleotide sequences in the sample. The V gene is TRBV5-1, the J gene TRBJ1-2; D is unresolved. The CDR3 is 14 amino acids. V was clipped by 0 bases and J by 2 bases, with 8 bases between them. Germline V gene sequence: CDR1 SGHRS, CDR2 YFSETQ. This CDR3 reads CASSLAEGNYGYTF. DNA of the CDR3: TGCGCCAGCAGCTTGGCCGAGGGAAACTATGGCTACACCTTC. The full variable domain, rest sourced from reference TRBV5-1 and TRBJ1-2, is KAGVTQTPRYLIKTRGQQVTLSCSPISGHRSVSWYQQTPGQGLQFLFEYFSETQRNKGNFPGRFSGRQFSNSRSEMNVSTLELGDSALYLCASSLAEGNYGYTFGSGTRLTVV.

The V and J genes are TRBV11-3 and TRBJ1-1; D unclear. V was trimmed by 5 bases and J by 6 bases, leaving 10 bases between them. The CDR3 runs 12 residues. CDR1 SGHNT and CDR2 YENEEA come from the germline V gene. CDR3 coding DNA: TGTGCCAGCAGCCATACCCACCCTGAAGCTTTCTTT. Translating gives CASSHTHPEAFF. The full variable domain, in which reference TRBV11-3 and TRBJ1-1 provide the parts outside the CDR3, is EAGVVQSPRYKIIEKKQPVAFWCNPISGHNTLYWYLQNLGQGPELLIRYENEEAVDDSQLPKDRFSAERLKGVDSTLKIQPAELGDSAVYLCASSHTHPEAFFGQGTRLTVV.

This clone has only one observation. The chain combines TRBV2 with TRBJ2-2; D gene ambiguous. V gave up 5 bases and J gave up 4 bases, with 11 bases separating them. From germline, CDR1 is SNHLY and CDR2 FYNNEI. The CDR3 runs 14 residues. The CDR3 DNA sequence: TGTGCCAGCAGTCGAGTGCTTTTCACCGGGGAGCTGTTTTTT. It encodes CASSRVLFTGELFF. Full variable domain (remainder filled in from reference TRBV2 and TRBJ2-2): EPEVTQTPSHQVTQMGQEVILRCVPISNHLYFYWYRQILGQKVEFLVSFYNNEISEKSEIFDDQFSVERPDGSNFTLKIRSTKLEDSAMYFCASSRVLFTGELFFGEGSRLTVL.

The CDR3 here is CASSRTGAYEQYF. For the CDR3, the DNA is TGTGCCAGCAGCCGGACAGGGGCCTACGAGCAGTACTTC. This chain joins TRBV7-9 and TRBJ2-7; 9 bases fit TRBD1. This CDR3 has 13 residues. V lost 5 bases to trimming and J lost 2 bases; unmatched junction nucleotides: 1. Germline loops: CDR1 SEHNR, CDR2 FQNEAQ (reference sequence).

The chain links TRBV4-1 to TRBJ1-1; 7 bases agree with TRBD1. The germline gives CDR1 MGHRA, CDR2 YSYEKL. V gave up 0 bases and J gave up 0 bases; unmatched junction bases: 1. The CDR3 loop spans 15 amino acids. The CDR3 sequence is CASSQEGQLNTEAFF. The DNA for the CDR3 is TGCGCCAGCAGCCAAGAGGGACAGCTGAACACTGAAGCTTTCTTT.

V gene TRBV4-3 combines with J gene TRBJ2-7; the D is unclear. Trimming stripped 1 base from V and 4 bases from J, with 8 bases between. CDR1 and CDR2 from the germline V gene are LGHNA and YSLEER. The CDR3 is 13 amino acids. In nucleotides, the CDR3 is TGCGCCAGCAGCCAAGTACTATCTTACGAGCAGTACTTC. It specifies CASSQVLSYEQYF.

This clone showed up just once. This chain connects TRBV7-2 to TRBJ2-7, with a possible D match to TRBD1 (6 bases). CDR3 size: 13 residues. CDR1 is SGHTA and CDR2 is FQGNSA in the germline V gene. V was trimmed by 3 bases and J by 4 bases, leaving 10 bases between them. CDR3 nucleotide sequence: TGTGCCAGCAGCTTGGGCAGGGGTTACGAGCAGTACTTC. This sequence encodes CASSLGRGYEQYF.

The V call is TRBV5-1, the J call TRBJ2-3; TRBD1 agrees at 8 bases. V gave up 1 base and J gave up 2 bases; unmatched junction bases: 3. The CDR3 loop spans 15 amino acids. The germline V gene encodes CDR1 SGHRS and CDR2 YFSETQ. This CDR3 reads CASSLSGGPTDTQYF. The CDR3 coding sequence is TGCGCCAGCAGCTTGTCAGGGGGCCCCACAGATACGCAGTATTTT.

This chain connects TRBV4-2 to TRBJ1-2; perhaps TRBD1 as D (5 bases). Germline CDR1 is LGHNA and CDR2 is YNFKEQ. Trimming pared 0 bases from V and 5 bases from J, leaving 10 bases between. CDR3 length equals 14 residues. The CDR3 spells CASSQEEGVYGYTF. The DNA of the CDR3 is TGTGCCAGCAGCCAAGAAGAAGGGGTTTATGGCTACACCTTC.

CDR3 sequence: CASSHGSKAREGRYNEQFF. Written as DNA, the CDR3 is TGTGCCAGCAGCCACGGCTCGAAGGCGCGGGAGGGCCGGTACAATGAGCAGTTCTTC. J is TRBJ2-1 and V is TRBV3-1 (or the pseudogene TRBV3-2), with 9 bases matching TRBD2. V lost 3 bases and J lost 4; bases outside the gene matches: 16. The germline V gene has CDR1 LGHDT and CDR2 YNNKEL (reference sequence). This CDR3 spans 19 amino acids.

The gene calls are TRBV3-1 (or the pseudogene TRBV3-2) and TRBJ1-4; TRBD1 matches 9 bases. In germline, CDR1 is LGHDT, CDR2 YNNKEL (reference sequence). The trim removed 6 bases at V and 0 bases at J, leaving 5 bases unmatched. The CDR3 has 16 residues. DNA of the CDR3: TGTGCCAGCAGAAAGACAGGGGGAGCAACTAATGAAAAACTGTTTTTT. This gives the protein CASRKTGGATNEKLFF.

V gene TRBV7-8 combines with J gene TRBJ2-1; the match to TRBD2 covers 9 bases. Germline V gives CDR1 SGHVS, CDR2 FQNEAQ. The V segment lost 4 bases and the J segment 10 bases; nucleotides outside the gene matches: 11. CDR3 length: 15 amino acids. CDR3 region: CASSSQGLASREQFF. The CDR3 DNA follows: TGTGCCAGCAGCTCACAGGGACTAGCTAGCAGGGAGCAGTTCTTC.

The gene calls are TRBV9 and TRBJ2-3, with TRBD2 identical over 9 bases. Germline lookup yields CDR1 SGDLS and CDR2 YYNGEE. The V gene end was trimmed by 4 bases and the J gene end by 3 bases; junction bases not matched to a gene: 6. This CDR3 comprises 15 residues. Here the CDR3 reads CASSRMLAGTDTQYF. The CDR3 DNA follows: TGTGCCAGCAGCAGAATGCTAGCGGGGACAGATACGCAGTATTTT.

Here the CDR3 DNA reads TGTGCCAGCAGTCCCACGAGAGTGAACACTGAAGCTTTCTTT. Encoded protein: CASSPTRVNTEAFF. This chain joins TRBV28 and TRBJ1-1; no definite D call. Germline CDR1 reads MDHEN; CDR2 reads SYDVKM. The V and J ends lost 5 bases and 0 bases respectively, with 10 bases between them. The CDR3 is 14 residues long.

The rearrangement joins TRBV30 to TRBJ2-1; maybe TRBD2 (6 bases). Germline CDR1 reads GTSNPN; CDR2 reads SVGIG (reference sequence). The CDR3 runs 17 residues. V was cut by 3 bases and J by 6 bases, with 24 bases left in between. CDR3 amino acids: CAWRSGAYGRTFNEQFF. CDR3 bases: TGTGCCTGGAGGAGTGGAGCGTATGGGAGGACGTTCAATGAGCAGTTCTTC.

This chain uses TRBV6-5 with TRBJ2-5; 7 bases fit TRBD1. Germline values: CDR1 MNHEY, CDR2 SVGAGI. The length of the CDR3 is 14 residues. Trimming took 6 bases from V and 8 from J; bases not matched to a gene: 12. CDR3 sequence: CASRTSGTAPTQYF. The CDR3 DNA sequence: TGTGCCAGCAGAACCTCCGGGACAGCCCCTACCCAGTACTTC.